This T cell receptor beta chain was captured in a study of CD4 T cells in relation to SARS-CoV-2 and coronaviruses. For the study at large: The negative reference was HIV-1 Nef peptide pool or peptide-free culture.

CD4+ T cells from unexposed donors were obtained before the COVID-19 pandemic (2011-2018). The cells were cultured for approximately 10 days before CD4+ T cells were isolated. As cell numbers allowed, unexposed-donor CD4+ T cells faced SARS-CoV-2 S/N and four cold-coronavirus spikes. Half the medium was replaced with IL-2 medium on days 3 and 7. The CDR3 is 15 amino acids. Trimming cost V 1 base and J 5 bases, with 15 bases left between them. Germline-derived CDR1 and CDR2 are MGHDK and SYGVNS. Points from the study as a whole: In 55% to 75% of donors, memory CD4+ clonotypes crossrecognized SARS-CoV-2 and at least one common cold coronavirus spike.

Measured with immunoSEQ multiplex PCR; TCRdb has only the in-frame clones, and not every one. The sample yields about 22,000 clones, around 68% seen once. As concerns this clone: Its antigen remains unidentified.

The rearrangement uses TRBV25-1 and TRBJ2-7; D may match TRBD1 or TRBD2 (5 bases each). The receptor was derived from a human donor in good health. The sequenced sample was CD4+ T cells from PBMCs, cultured in vitro. The CDR3 sequence: CASSEWGNLIHEQYF. The CDR3, as DNA: TGTGCCAGCAGTGAATGGGGGAATCTTATCCACGAGCAGTACTTC.